This T cell receptor (beta chain) appears in the sequencing data of a study of cytomegalovirus exposure and HLA in healthy donors. Overall study findings and caveats: Most TCR sequences were seen very rarely across donors, but some public TCRs occurred in many. TCR beta V segments were, for the most part, productive about 87% or about 30% of the time in an earlier analysis. The authors listed approximately 160 TCR beta chains as cytomegalovirus-associated. Among the most significant clusters, several appeared linked to common viral pathogens in a later analysis.

Germline V gives CDR1 LNHDA, CDR2 SQIVND (reference sequence). There are 14 residues in the CDR3. V lost 5 bases to trimming and J lost 0 bases, with 10 bases between them. 13 Jbeta primers and 60 Vbeta primers were used for the PCR. Here immunoSEQ multiplex PCR was the method, and the copy in TCRdb shows in-frame clones only, minus some. Of around 130,000 clones listed, around three quarters are singletons. A word on this clone: Its antigen is unknown.

Sequencing input: PBMCs. This TCR was sampled from a man between 18 and 29 years old in good health and CMV-seronegative. The chain links TRBV19 to TRBJ1-2; D may be TRBD1 (6 bases). The CDR3 region is CASSRAGANYGYTF. CDR3 coding DNA: TGTGCCAGTAGTCGGGCAGGGGCTAACTATGGCTACACCTTC. Using reference TRBV19 and TRBJ1-2 for the parts outside the CDR3, the full variable domain is DGGITQSPKYLFRKEGQNVTLSCEQNLNHDAMYWYRQDPGQGLRLIYYSQIVNDFQKGDIAEGYSVSREKKESFPLTVTSAQKNPTAFYLCASSRAGANYGYTFGSGTRLTVV.